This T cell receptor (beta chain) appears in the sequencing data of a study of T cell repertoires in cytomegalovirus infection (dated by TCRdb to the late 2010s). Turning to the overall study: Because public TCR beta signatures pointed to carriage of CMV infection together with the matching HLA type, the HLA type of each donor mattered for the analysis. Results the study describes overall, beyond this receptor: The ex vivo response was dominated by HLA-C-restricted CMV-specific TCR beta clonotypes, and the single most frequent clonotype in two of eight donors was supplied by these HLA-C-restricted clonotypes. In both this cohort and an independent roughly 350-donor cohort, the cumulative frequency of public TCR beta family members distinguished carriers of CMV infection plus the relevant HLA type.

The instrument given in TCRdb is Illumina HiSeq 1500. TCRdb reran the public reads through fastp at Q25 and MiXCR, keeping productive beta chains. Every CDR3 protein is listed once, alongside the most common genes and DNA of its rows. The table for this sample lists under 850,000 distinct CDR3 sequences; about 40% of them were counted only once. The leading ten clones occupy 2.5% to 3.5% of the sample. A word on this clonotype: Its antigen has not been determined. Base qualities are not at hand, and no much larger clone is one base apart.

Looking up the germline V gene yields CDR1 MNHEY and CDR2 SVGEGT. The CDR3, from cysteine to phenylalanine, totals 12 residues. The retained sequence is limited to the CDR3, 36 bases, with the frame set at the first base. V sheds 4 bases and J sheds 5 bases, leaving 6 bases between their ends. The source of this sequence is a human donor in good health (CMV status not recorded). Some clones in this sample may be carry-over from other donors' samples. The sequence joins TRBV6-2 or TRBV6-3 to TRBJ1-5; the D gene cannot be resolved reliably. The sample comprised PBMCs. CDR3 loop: CASSFGYQPQHF. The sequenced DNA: TGTGCCAGCAGTTTCGGTTATCAGCCCCAGCATTTT.